The clone carrying this T cell receptor beta chain turned up a few times. The target antigen is unknown. This sample was included in a study of T cell responses to AZD1222 COVID-19 vaccine. Study results and limitations: Unmutated variant regions reportedly attract nearly half of all spike-specific TCRs. Donors in the cohort were predominantly white British and more often female, and clonal diversity was possibly underestimated.

The assay was immunoSEQ multiplex PCR, and TCRdb's table has in-frame clones only and misses some. The table shows 130,000 or so clones, with roughly 90% occurring only once. In germline, CDR1 is SGHNT, CDR2 YYREEE (reference sequence). The J segment lost 5 bases and the V segment lost 4 bases, leaving 13 bases of the junction unmatched. The CDR3 is 16 residues long. This chain links TRBV5-4 with TRBJ2-7, with 9 bases that match TRBD1. The origin of this receptor is an adult who received the AZD1222 COVID-19 vaccine. The sample consisted of peripheral blood, taken 28 days after the second AZD1222 dose. The CDR3 protein is CASSPYPGQGVDEQYF. CDR3 DNA sequence: TGTGCCAGCAGCCCTTACCCGGGACAGGGTGTCGACGAGCAGTACTTC. Drawing the rest from reference TRBV5-4 and TRBJ2-7, the complete variable domain is ETGVTQSPTHLIKTRGQQVTLRCSSQSGHNTVSWYQQALGQGPQFIFQYYREEENGRGNFPPRFSGLQFPNYSSELNVNALELDDSALYLCASSPYPGQGVDEQYFGPGTRLTVT.